The 15 T cell receptor beta chains reported below all come from one sample, sequenced in a study of response to subunit inactivated influenza vaccine. TCRdb passed the RT-PCR reads through MiXCR, listing each CDR3 protein once. The table records about 170,000 distinct CDR3 sequences, more than 10% of them present only once. This sample also belongs to another study, concerning T cells expressing NK-cell markers. That study adds: Synthesis of TCR beta cDNA relied on 5'RACE template switching carrying UMIs.

The sequenced sample was CD8+ T cells sorted from PBMCs, obtained 11 to 12 days after vaccination. Source of these receptors: a man over 45 who received an inactivated influenza vaccine.

A few counts support this clonotype. The chain joins TRBV7-9 to TRBJ2-7; 9 positions match TRBD1. The CDR3 is 15 amino acids. Germline CDR1 is SEHNR and CDR2 is FQNEAQ (reference sequence). Written as DNA, the CDR3 is TGTGCATCCAACGTGGGGACAGGGACACCCTACGAGCAGTACTTC. It translates to CASNVGTGTPYEQYF. Looking up the rest from reference TRBV7-9 and TRBJ2-7 gives the full variable domain: DTGVSQNPRHKITKRGQNVTFRCDPISEHNRLYWYRQTLGQGPEFLTYFQNEAQLEKSRLLSDRFSAERPKGSFSTLEIQRTEQGDSAMYLCASNVGTGTPYEQYFGPGTRLTVT.

The rearrangement uses TRBV30 and TRBJ2-1; a possible D gene is TRBD2 (6 bases). CDR1 and CDR2 from the germline V gene are GTSNPN and SVGIG (reference sequence). This CDR3 has 17 residues. Trimming took off 3 bases at V and 4 bases at J, with 22 bases between the two ends. The CDR3 reads CAWRYSGSRWGYNEQFF. The CDR3 coding sequence is TGTGCCTGGAGGTATAGCGGTTCCAGGTGGGGGTACAATGAGCAGTTCTTC.

This clonotype was seen many times. The CDR3 nucleotides read TGTGCCACCCAATCGCGGGAGAATTTTGGTACGCAGTATTTT. This sequence encodes CATQSRENFGTQYF. This chain connects TRBV6-2 or TRBV6-3 to TRBJ2-3; 7 nucleotides align to TRBD2. J was trimmed by 8 bases and V by 10 bases; bases with no gene match: 15. The CDR3 has 14 amino acids. Germline V lookup: CDR1 MNHEY, CDR2 SVGEGT.

This chain joins TRBV20-1 and TRBJ1-1; D unresolved. The V end lost 1 base, the J end lost 4 bases, and 7 bases lay between the germline ends. Germline V gene data show CDR1 as DFQATT and CDR2 as SNEGSKA (reference sequence). The length of the CDR3 is 12 residues. This CDR3 reads CSARGRRTEAFF. DNA for the CDR3: TGCAGTGCTAGAGGGCGGCGCACTGAAGCTTTCTTT.

At least ten counts were recorded for this clonotype. This sequence joins TRBV7-9 and TRBJ2-1; TRBD1 matches at 9 bases. V trimming: 3 bases; J trimming: 4 bases; junction bases outside the gene matches: 4. The CDR3 loop spans 15 amino acids. CDR1 is SEHNR and CDR2 is FQNEAQ in the germline V gene (reference sequence). The CDR3 spells CASSLTGTGYNEQFF. The DNA for the CDR3 is TGTGCCAGCAGCTTGACCGGGACAGGGTACAATGAGCAGTTCTTC. The variable domain in full, with the rest retrieved from reference TRBV7-9 and TRBJ2-1, is DTGVSQNPRHKITKRGQNVTFRCDPISEHNRLYWYRQTLGQGPEFLTYFQNEAQLEKSRLLSDRFSAERPKGSFSTLEIQRTEQGDSAMYLCASSLTGTGYNEQFFGPGTRLTVL.

With regard to this clonotype: At one of its ends the junction is not consistent with the germline gene, which may arise from a read error. The chain uses TRBV7-6 and TRBJ2-5; possibly TRBD2 for D (6 bases). This CDR3 has 18 amino acids. From germline, CDR1 is SGHVS and CDR2 FNYEAQ. The CDR3 sequence is CASSLYFLGTSNQDTQYF. The CDR3 DNA reads as TGTGCCAGCAGCTTATATTTTCTTGGGACTTCAAACCAAGATACCCAGTACTTC.

CDR3 bases: TGTGCCAGCAGTGAAAGGACAGGTATAGGAGAAAAACTGTTTTTT. Translated, it gives CASSERTGIGEKLFF. This sequence joins TRBV2 and TRBJ1-4; 7 positions match TRBD1. Germline trimming cut 2 bases from V and 8 bases from J; bases unmatched to any gene: 8. The germline V gene has CDR1 SNHLY and CDR2 FYNNEI. CDR3 size: 15 residues.

Only a few counts were recorded for this clonotype. This sequence joins TRBV6-1 and TRBJ2-7, with D perhaps given as TRBD1 or TRBD2 (5 bases each). Germline assignment: CDR1 MNHNS and CDR2 SASEGT. The CDR3 is 16 residues long. V lost 7 bases to trimming and J lost 3 bases, with 22 bases between them. For the CDR3, the DNA is TGTGCCAGCACCCCGGCCGGGGCAGGGAGTGGCTACGAGCAGTACTTC. It codes for CASTPAGAGSGYEQYF.

The chain uses TRBV9 and TRBJ1-2, with 7 bases lining up with TRBD1. The CDR3 extends over 16 amino acids. The germline CDR1 and CDR2 sequences are SGDLS and YYNGEE. V was pared by 0 bases and J by 4 bases, with 9 bases of the junction left unmatched. Written as DNA, the CDR3 is TGTGCCAGCAGCGTAGTCACAGGGGCAATTCCCTATGGCTACACCTTC. Translating gives CASSVVTGAIPYGYTF.

This clonotype showed up many times. This chain uses TRBV29-1 with TRBJ2-7; 7 positions match TRBD1. This CDR3 has 14 amino acids. The trim removed 7 bases at V and 2 bases at J, leaving 11 bases unmatched. From germline, CDR1 is SQVTM and CDR2 ANQGSEA. CDR3 region: CSGTFRGRPYEQYF. The DNA for the CDR3 is TGCAGCGGGACTTTTAGGGGGCGACCCTACGAGCAGTACTTC.

The rearrangement uses TRBV11-2 and TRBJ2-5, with D maybe TRBD1 (6 bases). Looked up from germline, CDR1 is SGHAT and CDR2 is FQNNGV. The germline V and J ends were trimmed by 5 bases and 5 bases, with 18 bases remaining between them. CDR3 length: 15 residues. CDR3 amino acids: CASSRGWGHKETQYF. The CDR3 coding sequence is TGTGCCAGCAGCCGGGGTTGGGGGCACAAGGAGACCCAGTACTTC.

The CDR3 region has the DNA TGCAGTGCTGCGACAGGGCTTGTATTCACAGATACGCAGTATTTT. Its protein is CSAATGLVFTDTQYF. The V gene is TRBV20-1, the J gene TRBJ2-3; 7 nucleotides line up with TRBD1. This CDR3 is 15 amino acids long. Germline trimming cut 5 bases from V and 2 bases from J; bases unmatched to any gene: 10. Germline CDR1 reads DFQATT; CDR2 reads SNEGSKA (reference sequence).

This clonotype has a count of ten or more. The genes are TRBV15 and TRBJ2-7, with 10 bases matching TRBD2. Germline V lookup: CDR1 LNHNV, CDR2 YYDKDF (reference sequence). After removal of 3 bases from V and 5 bases from J, the junction contained 10 bases not matched to a gene. This CDR3 contains 16 residues. CDR3 region: CATSSTLAGALDEQYF. CDR3 in DNA: TGTGCCACCAGCAGTACCCTAGCGGGAGCTCTCGACGAGCAGTACTTC. Full variable domain (missing parts from reference TRBV15 and TRBJ2-7): DAMVIQNPRYQVTQFGKPVTLSCSQTLNHNVMYWYQQKSSQAPKLLFHYYDKDFNNEADTPDNFQSRRPNTSFCFLDIRSPGLGDTAMYLCATSSTLAGALDEQYFGPGTRLTVT.

This chain links TRBV6-5 with TRBJ2-1, with TRBD2 identical over 8 bases. Germline V gives CDR1 MNHEY, CDR2 SVGAGI. The CDR3 runs 14 residues. The V segment lost 2 bases and the J segment 6 bases; nucleotides outside the gene matches: 3. The CDR3, as DNA: TGTGCCAGCAGTTACACGGGGGGGCCCAATGAGCAGTTCTTC. Translating it yields CASSYTGGPNEQFF.

This clonotype showed up just a few times. The chain couples TRBV18 to TRBJ2-1; D possibly matches TRBD1 or TRBD2 (5 bases each). Germline values: CDR1 KGHSH, CDR2 LQKENI. This CDR3 has 17 residues. V lost 5 bases and J 0 bases, leaving 17 bases between the germline ends. The CDR3 DNA is TGTGCCAGCTCAATTAACACCGGGACGAGCTCCTACAATGAGCAGTTCTTC. Translated, it gives CASSINTGTSSYNEQFF.